This TCR beta chain is from a study of post-analysis software for immune sequencing data. Study findings and constraints: There were roughly 5 TRBV segments more frequent in patients than controls, and TRBV5-6, TRBV5-1 and TRBV20-1 were among them.

The sample holds a few counts of this clonotype. What it binds is not known. Looked up from germline, CDR1 is DFQATT and CDR2 is SNEGSKA (reference sequence). The V end lost 0 bases, the J end lost 8 bases, and 10 bases lay between the germline ends. The CDR3 runs 12 residues. The TCR beta cDNA libraries carried unique molecular identifiers. TCRdb processed the PCR reads anew with MiXCR; each CDR3 protein has one entry. The repertoire holds a few hundred thousand distinct CDR3 sequences, less than 40% seen once, with under 15% in the top ten. This receptor was obtained from a girl aged 5-17 years with multiple sclerosis. J is TRBJ1-2 and V is TRBV20-1; a possible D gene is TRBD1 (6 bases). The sequenced sample consisted of blood. The CDR3: CSAREDSHGYTF. Here the CDR3 DNA reads TGCAGTGCTAGAGAGGACAGCCACGGCTACACCTTC.